Each of the 17 T cell receptor beta chains below was sequenced from the same sample in a study of T cell repertoires in cytomegalovirus infection (dated by TCRdb to between 2018 and 2020). These reads were obtained on an Illumina HiSeq 1500. TCRdb itself trimmed the public reads at Q25 with fastp, ran MiXCR and retained productive beta chains. Every entry covers one CDR3 protein and lists the most common genes and DNA from its rows. This sample comprises 65,000 to 90,000 distinct CDR3 sequences, more than 3% of them detected only once. The biggest ten clones account for less than 25% of the sample. Specimen: PBMCs. Receptor source: a human donor in good health (CMV status not recorded). Some clones in this sample may be carry-over from other donors' samples.

This clonotype appeared many times. The CDR3 DNA follows: TGTGCCAGCAGCCGACGGCCCCATCAAGGCTACACCTTC. It encodes CASSRRPHQGYTF. The chain is built from TRBV11-2 and TRBJ1-2; D remains ambiguous. This CDR3 comprises 13 residues. Trimming took 5 bases from V and 8 from J, leaving 15 bases between them. In germline, CDR1 is SGHAT, CDR2 FQNNGV.

This clonotype was counted at least ten times. J is TRBJ1-2 and V is TRBV7-2; maybe TRBD1 (5 bases). Germline assignment: CDR1 SGHTA and CDR2 FQGNSA. V gave up 7 bases and J gave up 4 bases, with 16 bases separating them. This CDR3 contains 14 residues. This CDR3 reads CASILAGAPYGYTF. CDR3 nucleotides: TGTGCCAGCATCCTCGCCGGGGCACCCTATGGCTACACCTTC.

This clonotype was seen ten or more times. J is TRBJ2-1 and V is TRBV14, with 7 bases that match TRBD2. V was clipped by 4 bases and J by 6 bases; unmatched bases: 3. This CDR3 contains 13 residues. Germline V lookup: CDR1 SGHDN, CDR2 FVKESK. The CDR3 nucleotides read TGTGCCAGCAGCCGAGGACTAGTCAATGAGCAGTTCTTC. Translating gives CASSRGLVNEQFF.

This clonotype was recorded many times. The chain combines TRBV19 with TRBJ2-3; 8 bases fit TRBD2. Germline assignment: CDR1 LNHDA and CDR2 SQIVND (reference sequence). The CDR3 loop spans 14 amino acids. Trimming cost V 7 bases and J 1 base; bases outside gene matches: 4. The CDR3 DNA sequence: TGTGCCAGTAAAGAGCGGGGGCGCACAGATACGCAGTATTTT. Amino acid sequence: CASKERGRTDTQYF.

This clonotype showed up many times. V is TRBV7-2 and J is TRBJ2-1; D may be TRBD1 or TRBD2 (5 bases each). This CDR3 is 16 amino acids long. CDR1 and CDR2 from the germline V gene are SGHTA and FQGNSA. The ends were cut back, 1 base at V and 0 bases at J, with 10 bases in the middle. The CDR3 bases are TGTGCCAGCAGCTTAGGGATGGGGGTCTCCTACAATGAGCAGTTCTTC. This translates into CASSLGMGVSYNEQFF. The full variable domain, in which reference TRBV7-2 and TRBJ2-1 provide the parts outside the CDR3, is GAGVSQSPSNKVTEKGKDVELRCDPISGHTALYWYRQSLGQGLEFLIYFQGNSAPDKSGLPSDRFSAERTGGSVSTLTIQRTQQEDSAVYLCASSLGMGVSYNEQFFGPGTRLTVL.

This clonotype was seen repeatedly, ten times or more. The chain combines TRBV7-6 with TRBJ1-1, with no clear D. The CDR3 has 15 residues. V lost 0 bases, J lost 3 bases, and 11 bases lay in between. Germline CDR1 is SGHVS and CDR2 is FNYEAQ. The CDR3 coding sequence is TGTGCCAGCAGCTTAGCTCCCAGTACGTACACTGAAGCTTTCTTT. This encodes CASSLAPSTYTEAFF. The full variable domain, completed using reference TRBV7-6 and TRBJ1-1, is GAGVSQSPRYKVTKRGQDVALRCDPISGHVSLYWYRQALGQGPEFLTYFNYEAQQDKSGLPNDRFSAERPEGSISTLTIQRTEQRDSAMYRCASSLAPSTYTEAFFGQGTRLTVV.

This clonotype was seen at least ten times. The genes are TRBV6-2 or TRBV6-3 and TRBJ2-5; D unresolved. V shed 2 bases and J shed 2 bases, with 9 bases lying between them. This CDR3 contains 14 residues. The germline CDR1 and CDR2 sequences are MNHEY and SVGEGT. CDR3 DNA: TGTGCCAGCAGTTACGATGGGGTTCAAGAGACCCAGTACTTC. It is translated as CASSYDGVQETQYF.

This clonotype has a count of ten or more. This chain connects TRBV12-3 or TRBV12-4 to TRBJ1-1; weak D call: TRBD1 (5 bases). Trimming pared 2 bases from V and 7 bases from J, leaving 14 bases between. This CDR3 has 14 residues. CDR3 in DNA: TGTGCCAGCAGTTTAACCGGGGGAAGGGGTGAAGCTTTCTTT. This gives the protein CASSLTGGRGEAFF.

In this sample, this clonotype turned up many times. The chain recombines TRBV18 with TRBJ1-6; TRBD1 matches at 10 bases. Germline CDR1 and CDR2: KGHSH and LQKENI. V was clipped by 3 bases and J by 6 bases; unmatched bases: 2. CDR3 length: 15 residues. DNA for the CDR3: TGTGCCAGCTCACCTTGGACAGGGGGTAATTCACCCCTCCACTTT. Its protein product is CASSPWTGGNSPLHF.

This clonotype was recorded many times. The CDR3 region has the DNA TGTGCCAGCAGTCTCCGACTAGCGGGAGATATAGATACGCAGTATTTT. Protein product: CASSLRLAGDIDTQYF. The rearrangement links TRBV12-3 or TRBV12-4 to TRBJ2-3; the match to TRBD2 covers 12 bases. The trim removed 5 bases at V and 5 bases at J, leaving 8 bases unmatched. The CDR3 contains 16 residues.

In its sample, this clonotype was seen many times. The gene calls are TRBV7-2 and TRBJ2-1; TRBD2 matches at 7 bases. Germline V CDR1 and CDR2: SGHTA, FQGNSA. This CDR3 region has 13 residues. V shed 5 bases, J shed 5 bases, and the junction held 3 bases outside the gene matches. CDR3 amino acids: CASSQGLNNEQFF. For the CDR3, the DNA is TGTGCCAGCAGCCAGGGACTAAACAATGAGCAGTTCTTC.

CDR3 sequence (DNA): TGTGCCAGCAGCCCATCCGGGGGCAGGGTCAATCAGCCCCAGCATTTT. Translation: CASSPSGGRVNQPQHF. The chain employs TRBV12-3 or TRBV12-4 and TRBJ1-5, with TRBD1 as a possible D gene (6 bases). The CDR3 loop spans 16 amino acids. Trimming stripped 6 bases from V and 3 bases from J, with 18 bases between.

Details on this clonotype: Sequence at one end of the junction differs from germline and may be a read error. V gene TRBV7-9 combines with J gene TRBJ2-7; D tentatively fits TRBD1 or TRBD2 (5 bases each). CDR3 length: 14 amino acids. Germline CDR1 is SEHNR and CDR2 is FQNEAQ (reference sequence). CDR3 region: CAGSFDPRGNEQYF. For the CDR3, the DNA is TGTGCCGGCAGCTTTGACCCCCGGGGCAACGAGCAGTACTTC. Full variable domain (rest looked up from reference TRBV7-9 and TRBJ2-7): DTGVSQNPRHKITKRGQNVTFRCDPISEHNRLYWYRQTLGQGPEFLTYFQNEAQLEKSRLLSDRFSAERPKGSFSTLEIQRTEQGDSAMYLCAGSFDPRGNEQYFGPGTRLTVT.

A few counts support this clonotype. The V gene is TRBV6-1, the J gene TRBJ2-2; perhaps TRBD2 as D (5 bases). CDR1 and CDR2 from the germline V gene are MNHNS and SASEGT. Trimming shortened V by 6 bases and J by 5 bases, and 10 bases separated the two germline ends. The CDR3 is 13 residues long. The CDR3 protein is CASRAGVTGELFF. The CDR3, as DNA: TGTGCCAGCAGGGCCGGGGTTACCGGGGAGCTGTTTTTT.

The rearrangement links TRBV5-6 to TRBJ2-1; D is uncertain. V was clipped by 3 bases and J by 2 bases, with 9 bases between them. This CDR3 comprises 14 residues. CDR1 and CDR2 from the germline V gene are SGHDT and YYEEEE. The CDR3 spells CASSSGRTYNEQFF. The CDR3 nucleotides read TGTGCCAGCAGCTCAGGACGGACCTACAATGAGCAGTTCTTC.

This clonotype was seen many times. This chain connects TRBV7-8 to TRBJ2-7; tentative D call: TRBD2 (6 bases). In germline, CDR1 is SGHVS, CDR2 FQNEAQ. The CDR3 is made up of 12 amino acids. Trimming left V 6 bases short and J 2 bases short, with 8 bases between. CDR3 in amino acids: CASSPGAYEQYF. DNA of the CDR3: TGTGCCAGCAGTCCGGGAGCCTACGAGCAGTACTTC.

This clonotype has ten or more counts. The chain combines TRBV7-2 with TRBJ2-1; D possibly corresponds to TRBD2 (6 bases). Looked up from germline, CDR1 is SGHTA and CDR2 is FQGNSA. V gave up 1 base and J gave up 5 bases, with 15 bases separating them. The CDR3 spans 16 residues. CDR3 in DNA: TGTGCCAGCAGCTTAGGGTTAGCGGAGGTTCACAATGAGCAGTTCTTC. Its translation is CASSLGLAEVHNEQFF.